This record looks at one T cell receptor beta chain sequence and its context. The target of this receptor is not known. No base quality information exists; no much larger clone differs at one position. Other DNA sequences in this sample translate to the same CDR3. The cohort was made up of 666 healthy bone marrow donors. At the time of sampling, every cohort member was nominally healthy, though immune exposures that went unrecorded were likely present. The donor was CMV seronegative and belonged to the group of 352 seronegative cohort members. A peripheral blood sample was collected from each donor, and TCR beta sequencing was performed on peripheral blood mononuclear cells. Genomic DNA was extracted from the blood cell samples with the Qiagen DNeasy Blood Extraction Kit. Library prep was done by the immunoSEQ multiplex PCR assay. The multiplex PCR relied on a mix of 60 forward primers for TCR Vbeta segments and 13 reverse primers for TCR Jbeta segments. Amplification of the CDR3 region of rearranged TCR beta genes was performed with a multiplex PCR assay on genomic DNA. Amplified TCR beta libraries were sequenced as 87-base-pair reads on the Illumina HiSeq System. The authors processed their data as follows. A later analysis counted some 80 million unique TCR beta chains across the 650 to 700 repertoires, and 9.5 million to 11 million of these chains were shared by at least two donors. To remove PCR and sequencing errors, raw reads were error-corrected and collapsed into unique sequences using a nearest-neighbor algorithm that merged closely related sequences. V, D and J gene segments were assigned by aligning CDR3 sequences to IMGT reference sequences. For a sequence to be retained, a match of at least six nucleotides to both a V gene segment and a J gene segment was required. A rearrangement counted as productive if the CDR3 had no stop codons and remained in frame with V and J, and every other rearrangement counted as non-productive. Following IMGT convention, CDR3 was defined as the stretch from the second conserved V-encoded cysteine to the conserved J-encoded phenylalanine. Sequences without an unambiguous match to a single V gene segment were excluded from the earlier analysis of 500 to 700 of the donors. An earlier analysis of 587 of the donors called V segments functional above 56.7% productive rearrangements and segregating when the between-donor standard deviation exceeded 5%. To diagnose cytomegalovirus status from the catalog of TCR beta chain sequences, a statistical classification framework was built. A later analysis assigned V and J genes by comparing TCR nucleotide sequences with IMGT/GENE-DB human TR gene sequences. In a later analysis, CDR3 sequences and most-parsimonious VDJ recombination scenarios were assigned using the TCRdist pipeline. In a later analysis, every TCR beta chain was defined by the combination of its CDR3 amino acid sequence and its V-gene family, and reads without a unique V-gene family were dropped. As a way to deal with suspected cross-contamination and a sequencing artifact, a later analysis dropped approximately 590 nucleotide sequences that were highly shared and had low generation probability. A later analysis calculated a clonal expansion index for each public chain from normalized within-repertoire ranks of inferred template counts. In a later analysis, generation probabilities were computed with a VDJ recombination model fitted to out-of-frame rearrangements, and the resulting probabilities were checked against IGoR. In a later analysis, TCR-TCR, TCR-HLA and TCR-CMV co-occurrence was scored with hypergeometric tests, and a repertoire-size bias correction was applied to TCR pairs. A later analysis estimated false discovery rates by permuting HLA or CMV assignments 20 times. In a later analysis, co-occurring TCRs were grouped using DBSCAN, with TCRdist sequence similarity added in when clustering inside HLA-allele-positive subsets. For co-occurrence clustering, repertoires with fewer than 30,000 or more than 120,000 public chains were excluded, along with five repertoires with anomalous nucleotide sharing. TCRdb limited this immuneACCESS table to in-frame rearrangements with V and J called. A share of clones is missing; checked studies link under half to unresolved V genes, and the rest is unexplained. The V and J calls and clone size come from that table; D and trimming were worked out from the DNA. The sample table shows approximately 190,000 clones, and approximately 85% are seen once. The ten largest clones add up to around 0.8% of the sample.

The sample belongs to a study of cytomegalovirus exposure and HLA in healthy donors (dated by TCRdb to about 2017). For context, the study as a whole: An earlier analysis of roughly 500 of the donors reported approximately 270 Gb of sequence data and 117 million unique TCR beta sequences from roughly 180 million T cells. An early release that covered fewer than 800 HLA-typed donors contained about 300 gigabases of sequencing data and 85 million to 100 million unique TCR sequences. Of the 300 to 500 genotyped donors, 75% to 85% were placed in the genetic ancestry cluster associated with self-reported Caucasian donors. The aim of the study was to test whether cataloging public T cell receptors could identify signatures of past pathogen exposure. The T cell repertoires of about 700 subjects were profiled by immunosequencing and related to cytomegalovirus serostatus. A separate validation cohort of roughly 110 different subjects was used in addition to the approximately 700-subject first cohort. The study combined high-throughput TCR immunosequencing, statistical association of individual TCRs with disease status, and machine learning to predict cytomegalovirus infection status. In a later analysis, previously published TCR beta repertoires from several hundred donors were re-analyzed and high-resolution HLA genotyping was added so that TCR occurrence patterns could be studied. In the later analysis, no new phenotypic data were used to find candidate immune exposures; instead, reliance was placed on TCR beta sequences and their occurrence across donors. In an earlier analysis of roughly 580 of the donors, high-throughput TCR beta sequencing was used to judge whether each TCR beta V gene segment behaved as functional or pseudogenic. Donor age, sex, ethnicity and CMV serostatus were collected together with the repertoire data. Genome-wide SNP genotypes for about 55% of the 666 donors were used in a later genetic analysis, which treated that subset as a discovery cohort. All discovery cohort repertoires had been generated using a single sequencing platform. HLA typing covered class I and class II loci at four-digit resolution. The number of donors typed differed by locus, with 629-630 for A, B, C, DRB1 and DQB1, 522 for DQA1, over 600 for DPA1, and 472 for DPB1. Five DR-DQ haplotypes were handled as single units for association and clustering, since linkage in the cohort was strong. Across some 400 genotyped donors of the cohort, an average of approximately 240,000 unique TCR beta nucleotide sequences per donor were sequenced, and approximately 19% of those sequences were non-productive. Overall results and qualifications from the work: In a later analysis, most CMV-associated TCR beta chains were found to appear HLA-restricted, with HLA associations seemingly driven largely by CMV exposure. Approximately 16 rarely observed V segments, including chromosome 9 orphons, were excluded from the earlier analysis of about 500 of the donors because counts were too low. A later analysis associated approximately 17,000 TCR beta sequences with specific HLA alleles at a false discovery rate of 0.05. In vitro tests confirmed that a few of the cytomegalovirus-associated TCR beta chains recognize cytomegalovirus antigens. The cohort was sequenced for TCR beta chains only, and without alpha or paired-chain data the features that could be detected were limited. While some public TCRs were present in many individuals, most TCR sequences turned up only very rarely across donors. A cluster of highly shared sequence variants was judged likely to be a technical artifact of the sequencing pipeline. V-gene and J-gene trimming of TCR beta chains was associated with a missense DCLRE1C variant in a later genetic analysis, and the association was replicated in an independent cohort. Immune exposure information for the cohort was limited to CMV serostatus. The classifier was reported to diagnose cytomegalovirus status with high specificity and sensitivity in both the original and validation cohorts. An earlier analysis of 587 of the donors showed that most TCR beta V segments appeared in productive rearrangements either about 87% or about 30% of the time, which broadly matched IMGT annotations. According to a later genetic analysis, donors in an Asian-associated ancestry cluster had fewer N-insertions in productive TCRs than the approximately 630-donor mean. Because HLA typing was missing for some donors at each locus, association tests included only the typed subset. Linkage disequilibrium might explain the correlated functional status among segregating V segments, but an unknown experimental factor could not be excluded. In the study, roughly 160 TCR beta chains were listed as associated with cytomegalovirus. A further reported finding was that TCR beta sequences accurately predicted the HLA-A and HLA-B alleles for most subjects in the first cohort. According to a later analysis, parvovirus B19, influenza, CMV and Epstein-Barr virus appeared linked to several top co-occurrence clusters. According to a later analysis, TCR association rates differed among HLA loci, with DRB1 alleles showing the most associated TCRs and HLA-C alleles showing the fewest. When HLA alleles, especially DR and DQ, strongly co-occurred, attributing TCR associations to individual alleles was difficult. The presence/absence analyses assumed that sequencing depth was roughly uniform across donors, and that assumption may not be true. The 87-base-pair reads could not distinguish some IMGT-functional V segments, including TRBV6-2 and TRBV6-3, so those segments were excluded. A later analysis found that HLA-associated TCR beta chains were more clonally expanded and had lower generation probabilities than equally common non-associated chains. The authors suggested that the approach could potentially be extended to other disease states and immunological phenotypes.

Including cysteine and phenylalanine, the CDR3 has 15 amino acids. Only the CDR3 DNA stays, 45 bases, in frame from base 1. From the germline V gene, CDR1 is MNHEY and CDR2 is SVGAGI. Trimmed from V: 2 bases; trimmed from J: 4 bases; junction bases lacking a gene match: 6. The chain uses TRBV6-5 and TRBJ1-2; 8 of the junction bases match TRBD1. The TCR originated in a woman aged 18-35 years in good health and CMV-seronegative. The sequencing input was PBMCs. In nucleotides, the sequence is TGTGCCAGCAGTTACCGCCAGGGGGCTGGCTATGGCTACACCTTC. Its protein product is CASSYRQGAGYGYTF.